This TCR beta chain was sequenced in a study of blood T cells in healthy people across ages. Regarding the study as a whole: The fall in TCR beta diversity per million T cells was roughly linear with age. Total diversity from one million sequenced T cells was likely underestimated.

Remarks on this clonotype: Its specificity is unknown.

Trimming took 6 bases from V and 0 from J, leaving 17 bases between them. Germline V gene lookup returns CDR1 SGHRS and CDR2 YFSETQ. There are 16 residues in the CDR3. The authors ran a second PCR of about 7 to 11 cycles using a sample-barcoded 5' primer and a J-beta primer mix. Researchers report that a template-switch adaptor with 12 random nucleotides tagged each cDNA molecule. TCRdb independently ran MiXCR on the 5' RACE reads; one entry per CDR3 protein. Among under 850,000 distinct CDR3 sequences listed, about 36% were seen once. The source material was blood. The V gene is TRBV5-1, the J gene TRBJ2-3; a possible D gene is TRBD1 (5 bases). The TCR comes from a man aged 18 to 35 in good health. CDR3 sequence: CASMAPTASSTDTQYF. DNA for the CDR3: TGCGCCAGCATGGCCCCGACAGCATCTAGCACAGATACGCAGTATTTT.